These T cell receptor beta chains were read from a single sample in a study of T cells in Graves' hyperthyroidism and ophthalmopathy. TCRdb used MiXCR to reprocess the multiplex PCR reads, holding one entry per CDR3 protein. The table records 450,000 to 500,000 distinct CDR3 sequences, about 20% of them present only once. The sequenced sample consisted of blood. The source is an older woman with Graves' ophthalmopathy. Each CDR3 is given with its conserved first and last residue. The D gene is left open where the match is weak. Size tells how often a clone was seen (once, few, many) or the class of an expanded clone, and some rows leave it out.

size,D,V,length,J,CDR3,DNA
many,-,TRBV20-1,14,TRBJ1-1,CSARDPRGNTEAFF,TGCAGTGCTAGAGATCCCCGCGGAAACACTGAAGCTTTCTTT
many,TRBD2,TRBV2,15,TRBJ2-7,CASRPSGGTSYEQYF,TGTGCCAGCAGACCAAGCGGGGGCACGTCCTACGAGCAGTACTTC
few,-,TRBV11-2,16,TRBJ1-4,CASSASGAGTPGKLFF,TGTGCCAGCAGCGCTTCCGGAGCCGGGACCCCAGGAAAACTGTTTTTT
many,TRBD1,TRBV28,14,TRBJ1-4,CASSPGGINEKLFF,TGTGCCAGCAGCCCAGGGGGGATTAATGAAAAACTGTTTTTT
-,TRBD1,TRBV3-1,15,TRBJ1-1,CASSQGGTGGTEAFF,TGTGCCAGCAGCCAGGGCGGGACAGGGGGCACTGAAGCTTTCTTT
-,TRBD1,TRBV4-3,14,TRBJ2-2,CASSQGQGAGALFF,TGCGCCAGCAGCCAGGGACAGGGGGCGGGTGCGCTGTTTTTT
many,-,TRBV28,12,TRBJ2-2,CASSFWVGELFF,TGTGCCAGCAGTTTTTGGGTCGGGGAGCTGTTTTTT
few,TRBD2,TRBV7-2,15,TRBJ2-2,CASSSAGANTGELFF,TGTGCCAGCAGCTCAGCGGGGGCGAACACCGGGGAGCTGTTTTTT
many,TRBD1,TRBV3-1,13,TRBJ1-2,CASSLTGVYGYTF,TGTGCCAGCAGCCTGACAGGGGTTTATGGCTACACCTTC
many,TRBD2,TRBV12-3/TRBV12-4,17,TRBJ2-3,CASSPPRIAGVSDTQYF,TGTGCCAGCAGTCCTCCGAGAATAGCGGGAGTCTCAGATACGCAGTATTTT
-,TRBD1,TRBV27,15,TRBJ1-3,CASRSTGVRGNTIYF,TGTGCCAGCAGGTCGACAGGGGTCCGTGGAAACACCATATATTTT
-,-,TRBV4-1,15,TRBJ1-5,CASSQARTSNQPQHF,TGCGCCAGCAGCCAAGCACGGACATCTAATCAGCCCCAGCATTTT
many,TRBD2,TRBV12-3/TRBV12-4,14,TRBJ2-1,CASSRRAGYNEQFF,TGTGCCAGCAGCCGACGAGCGGGATACAATGAGCAGTTCTTC
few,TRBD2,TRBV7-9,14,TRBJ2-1,CASSSSGRGYEQFF,TGTGCCAGCAGCTCCAGCGGGAGAGGCTATGAGCAGTTCTTC
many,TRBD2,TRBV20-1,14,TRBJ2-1,CSAYGLAGGNEQFF,TGCAGTGCTTACGGACTAGCGGGAGGAAATGAGCAGTTCTTC
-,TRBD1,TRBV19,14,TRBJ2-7,CASSKTGLSYEQYF,TGTGCCAGTAGTAAGACAGGGCTCTCCTACGAGCAGTACTTC
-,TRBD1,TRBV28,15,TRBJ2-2,CASIKDRGLTGELFF,TGTGCCAGCATAAAAGACAGGGGGCTCACCGGGGAGCTGTTTTTT
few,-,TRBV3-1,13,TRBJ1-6,CASSTHSGQPLHF,TGTGCCAGCAGCACGCATTCGGGACAACCCCTCCACTTT
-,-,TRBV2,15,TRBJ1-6,CASSERGGANSPLHF,TGTGCCAGCAGTGAACGGGGGGGCGCGAATTCACCCCTCCACTTT
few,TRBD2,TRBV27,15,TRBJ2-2,CASASLAGVPGELFF,TGTGCCAGCGCATCACTAGCGGGAGTACCCGGGGAGCTGTTTTTT
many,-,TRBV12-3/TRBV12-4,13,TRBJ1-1,CASSWQEGTEAFF,TGTGCCAGCAGTTGGCAGGAGGGCACTGAAGCTTTCTTT
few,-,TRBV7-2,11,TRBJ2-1,CASTLVDEQFF,TGTGCCAGCACCCTAGTAGATGAGCAGTTCTTC
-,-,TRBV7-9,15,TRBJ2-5,CASSLDQGLGETQYF,TGTGCCAGCAGCTTAGATCAGGGGCTCGGGGAGACCCAGTACTTC
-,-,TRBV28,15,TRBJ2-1,CASSALANSYNEQFF,TGTGCCAGCAGTGCTCTAGCGAACTCCTACAATGAGCAGTTCTTC
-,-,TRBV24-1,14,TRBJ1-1,CATKGGGLNTEAFF,TGTGCCACCAAGGGCGGAGGGTTGAACACTGAAGCTTTCTTT
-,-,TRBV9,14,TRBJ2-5,CASSVAPVQETQYF,TGTGCCAGCAGCGTAGCCCCCGTCCAAGAGACCCAGTACTTC
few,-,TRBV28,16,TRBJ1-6,CASSPGGGIDNSPLHF,TGTGCCAGCAGCCCGGGGGGCGGAATTGATAATTCACCCCTCCACTTT
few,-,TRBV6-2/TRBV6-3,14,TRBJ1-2,CASSRTSHSYGYTF,TGTGCCAGCAGTCGGACCAGTCACAGTTATGGCTACACCTTC
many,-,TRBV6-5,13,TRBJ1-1,CASSYAENTEAFF,TGTGCCAGCAGTTACGCCGAGAACACTGAAGCTTTCTTT
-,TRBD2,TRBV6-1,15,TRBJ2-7,CASSSRGSGIFEQYF,TGTGCCAGCAGCTCACGGGGGAGCGGGATTTTCGAGCAGTACTTC
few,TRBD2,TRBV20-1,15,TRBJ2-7,CSARAASGRSREQYF,TGCAGTGCTAGAGCCGCTAGCGGGAGAAGTAGAGAGCAGTACTTC
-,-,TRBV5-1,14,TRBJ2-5,CASSLGRGKETQYF,TGCGCCAGCAGCTTAGGCAGGGGAAAAGAGACCCAGTACTTC
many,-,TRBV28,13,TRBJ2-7,CASSPPSTYEQYF,TGTGCCAGCAGCCCCCCCAGCACCTACGAGCAGTACTTC
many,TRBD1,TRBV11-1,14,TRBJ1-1,CASSLWQGDTEAFF,TGTGCCAGCAGCTTATGGCAGGGGGACACTGAAGCTTTCTTT
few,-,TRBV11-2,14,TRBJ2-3,CASSFNTRQDTQYF,TGTGCCAGCAGCTTCAACACCCGACAAGATACGCAGTATTTT
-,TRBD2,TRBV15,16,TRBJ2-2,CATSRVSGINTGELFF,TGTGCCACCAGCAGAGTAAGCGGGATTAACACCGGGGAGCTGTTTTTT
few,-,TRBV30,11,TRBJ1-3,CAWAPGNTIYF,TGTGCCTGGGCTCCTGGAAACACCATATATTTT
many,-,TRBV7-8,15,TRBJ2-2,CASSTGPSGTGELFF,TGTGCCAGCAGTACGGGGCCCTCGGGCACCGGGGAGCTGTTTTTT
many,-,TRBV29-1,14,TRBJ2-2,CSVAEGRNTGELFF,TGCAGCGTTGCTGAGGGTCGGAACACCGGGGAGCTGTTTTTT
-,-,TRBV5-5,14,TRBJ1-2,CASSFPGRNYGYTF,TGTGCCAGCAGCTTCCCGGGACGGAACTATGGCTACACCTTC
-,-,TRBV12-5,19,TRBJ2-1,CASGLVQWGKASRIDEQFF,TGTGCTAGTGGTTTGGTACAGTGGGGGAAGGCTAGCAGGATCGATGAGCAGTTCTTC
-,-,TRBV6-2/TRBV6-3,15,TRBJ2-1,CASRVQWGPYNEQFF,TGTGCCAGCAGAGTACAGTGGGGGCCTTACAATGAGCAGTTCTTC
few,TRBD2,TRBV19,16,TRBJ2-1,CASSIRRLAGVSEQFF,TGTGCCAGTAGTATTAGAAGACTAGCGGGAGTTAGTGAGCAGTTCTTC
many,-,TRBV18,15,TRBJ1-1,CASASERIGDTEAFF,TGTGCCAGCGCATCGGAACGGATTGGGGACACTGAAGCTTTCTTT
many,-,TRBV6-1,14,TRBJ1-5,CASSATETNQPQHF,TGTGCCAGCAGTGCGACGGAAACCAATCAGCCCCAGCATTTT
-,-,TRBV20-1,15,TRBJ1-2,CSARDTQGSRYGYTF,TGCAGTGCTAGAGATACCCAGGGTTCTCGCTATGGCTACACCTTC
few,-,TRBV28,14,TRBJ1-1,CASSSSGSGVEAFF,TGTGCCAGCAGTTCCTCAGGATCAGGGGTAGAAGCTTTCTTT
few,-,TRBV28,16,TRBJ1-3,CASSLVGQHSGNTIYF,TGTGCCAGCAGTTTAGTGGGACAACACTCTGGAAACACCATATATTTT
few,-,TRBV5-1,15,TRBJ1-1,CASSLGSLRVTEAFF,TGCGCCAGCAGCCTGGGGTCCCTCAGGGTCACTGAAGCTTTCTTT
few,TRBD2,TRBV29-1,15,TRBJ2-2,CSLRTSGSYTGELFF,TGCAGCTTACGGACTAGCGGATCCTACACCGGGGAGCTGTTTTTT